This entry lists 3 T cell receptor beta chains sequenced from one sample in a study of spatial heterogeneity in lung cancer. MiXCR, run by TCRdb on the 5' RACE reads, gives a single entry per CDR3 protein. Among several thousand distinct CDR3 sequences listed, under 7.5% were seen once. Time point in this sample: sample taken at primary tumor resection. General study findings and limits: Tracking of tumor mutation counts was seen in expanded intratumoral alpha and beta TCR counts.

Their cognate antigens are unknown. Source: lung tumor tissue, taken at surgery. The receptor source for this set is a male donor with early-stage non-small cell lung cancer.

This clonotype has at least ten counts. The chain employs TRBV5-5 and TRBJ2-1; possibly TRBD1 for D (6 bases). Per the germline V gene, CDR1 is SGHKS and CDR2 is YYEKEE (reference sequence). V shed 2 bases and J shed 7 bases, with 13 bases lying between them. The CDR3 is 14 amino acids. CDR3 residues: CASSFRTDSNEQFF. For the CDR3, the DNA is TGTGCCAGCAGCTTCAGGACAGACTCTAATGAGCAGTTCTTC.

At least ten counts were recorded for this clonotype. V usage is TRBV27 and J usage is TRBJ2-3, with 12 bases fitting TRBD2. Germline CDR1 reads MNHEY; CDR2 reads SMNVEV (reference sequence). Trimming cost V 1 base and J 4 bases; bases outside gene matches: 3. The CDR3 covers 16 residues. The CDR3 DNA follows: TGTGCCAGCAGTTTATGGGCTAGCGGGGGGGCAGATACGCAGTATTTT. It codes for CASSLWASGGADTQYF.

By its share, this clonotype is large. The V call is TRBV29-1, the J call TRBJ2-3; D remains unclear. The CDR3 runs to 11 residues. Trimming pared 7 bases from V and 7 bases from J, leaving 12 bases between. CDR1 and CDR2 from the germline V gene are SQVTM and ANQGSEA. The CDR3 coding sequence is TGCAGCGCCTGGAATTTGAATACGCAGTATTTT. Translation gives CSAWNLNTQYF.